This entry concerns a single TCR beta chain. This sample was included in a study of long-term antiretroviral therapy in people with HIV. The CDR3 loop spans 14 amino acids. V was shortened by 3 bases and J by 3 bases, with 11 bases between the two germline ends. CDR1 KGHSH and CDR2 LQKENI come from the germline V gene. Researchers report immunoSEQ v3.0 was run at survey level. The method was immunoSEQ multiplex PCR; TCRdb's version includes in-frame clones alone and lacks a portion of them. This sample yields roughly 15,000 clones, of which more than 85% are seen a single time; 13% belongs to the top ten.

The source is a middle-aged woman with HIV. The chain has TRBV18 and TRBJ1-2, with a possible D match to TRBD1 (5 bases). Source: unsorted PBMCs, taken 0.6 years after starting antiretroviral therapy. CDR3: CASSPKQGDYGYTF. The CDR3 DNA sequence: TGTGCCAGCTCACCGAAACAAGGGGACTATGGCTACACCTTC.